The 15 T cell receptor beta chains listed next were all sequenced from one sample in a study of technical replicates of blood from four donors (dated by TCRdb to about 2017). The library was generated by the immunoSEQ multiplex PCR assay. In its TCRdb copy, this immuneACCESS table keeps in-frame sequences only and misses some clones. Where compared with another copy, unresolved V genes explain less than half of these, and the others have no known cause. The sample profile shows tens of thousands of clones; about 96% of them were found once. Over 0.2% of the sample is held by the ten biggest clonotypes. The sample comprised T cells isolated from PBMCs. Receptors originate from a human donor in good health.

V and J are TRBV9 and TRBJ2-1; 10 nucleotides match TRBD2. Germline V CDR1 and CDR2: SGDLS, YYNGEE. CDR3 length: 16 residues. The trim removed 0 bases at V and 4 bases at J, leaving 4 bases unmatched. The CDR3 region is CASSVAPSGGYNEQFF. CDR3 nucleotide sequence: TGTGCCAGCAGCGTAGCTCCTAGCGGGGGTTACAATGAGCAGTTCTTC. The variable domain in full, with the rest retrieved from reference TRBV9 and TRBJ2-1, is DSGVTQTPKHLITATGQRVTLRCSPRSGDLSVYWYQQSLDQGLQFLIQYYNGEERAKGNILERFSAQQFPDLHSELNLSSLELGDSALYFCASSVAPSGGYNEQFFGPGTRLTVL.

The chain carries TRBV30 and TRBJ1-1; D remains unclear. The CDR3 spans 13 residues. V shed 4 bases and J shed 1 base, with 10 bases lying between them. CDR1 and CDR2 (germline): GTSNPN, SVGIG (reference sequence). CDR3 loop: CAWTGKGNTEAFF. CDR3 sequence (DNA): TGTGCCTGGACGGGGAAAGGGAACACTGAAGCTTTCTTT. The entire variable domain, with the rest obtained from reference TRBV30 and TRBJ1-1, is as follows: SQTIHQWPATLVQPVGSPLSLECTVEGTSNPNLYWYRQAAGRGLQLLFYSVGIGQISSEVPQNLSASRPQDRQFILSSKKLLLSDSGFYLCAWTGKGNTEAFFGQGTRLTVV.

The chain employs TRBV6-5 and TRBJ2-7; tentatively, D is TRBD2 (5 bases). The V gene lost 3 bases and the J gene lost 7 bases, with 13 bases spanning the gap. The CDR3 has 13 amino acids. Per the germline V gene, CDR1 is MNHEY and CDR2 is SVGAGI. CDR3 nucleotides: TGTGCCAGCAGTTATTCCTCGACGGGAGAGCAGTACTTC. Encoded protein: CASSYSSTGEQYF.

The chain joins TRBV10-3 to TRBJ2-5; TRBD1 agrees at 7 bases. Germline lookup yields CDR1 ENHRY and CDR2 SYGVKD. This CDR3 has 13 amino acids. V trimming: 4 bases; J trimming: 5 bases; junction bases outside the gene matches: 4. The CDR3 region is CAISATGEETQYF. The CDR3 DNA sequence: TGTGCCATCAGTGCCACAGGGGAGGAGACCCAGTACTTC.

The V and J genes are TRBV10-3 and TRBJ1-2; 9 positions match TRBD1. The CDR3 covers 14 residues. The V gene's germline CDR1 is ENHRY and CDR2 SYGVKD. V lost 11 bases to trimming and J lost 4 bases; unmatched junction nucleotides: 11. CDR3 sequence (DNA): TGTGCCCCACACTCTATGGACAGGGGCTATGGCTACACCTTC. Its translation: CAPHSMDRGYGYTF.

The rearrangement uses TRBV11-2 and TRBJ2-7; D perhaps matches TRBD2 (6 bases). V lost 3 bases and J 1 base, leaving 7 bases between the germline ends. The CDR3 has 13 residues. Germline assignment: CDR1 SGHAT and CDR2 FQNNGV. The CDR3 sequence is CASSLGGSYEQYF. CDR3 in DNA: TGTGCCAGCAGCTTGGGGGGTTCCTACGAGCAGTACTTC. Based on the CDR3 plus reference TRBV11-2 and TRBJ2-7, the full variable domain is EAGVAQSPRYKIIEKRQSVAFWCNPISGHATLYWYQQILGQGPKLLIQFQNNGVVDDSQLPKDRFSAERLKGVDSTLKIQPAKLEDSAVYLCASSLGGSYEQYFGPGTRLTVT.

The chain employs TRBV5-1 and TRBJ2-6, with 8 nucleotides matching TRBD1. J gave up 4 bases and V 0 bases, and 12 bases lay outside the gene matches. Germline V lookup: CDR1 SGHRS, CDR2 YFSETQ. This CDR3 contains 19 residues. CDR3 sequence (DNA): TGCGCCAGCAGCTTGGCCCCGGGACAGGAGCTGTCAGGGGCCAACGTCCTGACTTTC. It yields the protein CASSLAPGQELSGANVLTF.

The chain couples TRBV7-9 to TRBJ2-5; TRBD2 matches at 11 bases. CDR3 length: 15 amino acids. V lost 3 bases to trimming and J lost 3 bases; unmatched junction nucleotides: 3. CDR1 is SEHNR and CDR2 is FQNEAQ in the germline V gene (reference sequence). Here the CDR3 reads CASSLGLADKETQYF. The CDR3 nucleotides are TGTGCCAGCAGCTTGGGACTAGCGGATAAAGAGACCCAGTACTTC.

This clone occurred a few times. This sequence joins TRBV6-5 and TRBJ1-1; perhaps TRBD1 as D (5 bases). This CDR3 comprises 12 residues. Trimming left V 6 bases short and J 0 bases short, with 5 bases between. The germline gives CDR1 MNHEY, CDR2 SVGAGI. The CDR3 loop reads CASSRVNTEAFF. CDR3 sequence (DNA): TGTGCCAGCAGCAGGGTGAACACTGAAGCTTTCTTT.

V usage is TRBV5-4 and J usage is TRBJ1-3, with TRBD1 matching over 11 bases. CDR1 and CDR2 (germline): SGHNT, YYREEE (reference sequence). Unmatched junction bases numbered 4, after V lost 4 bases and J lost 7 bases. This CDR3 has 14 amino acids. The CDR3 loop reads CASSPDRGHNTIYF. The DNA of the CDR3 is TGTGCCAGCAGCCCGGACAGGGGGCACAACACCATATATTTT.

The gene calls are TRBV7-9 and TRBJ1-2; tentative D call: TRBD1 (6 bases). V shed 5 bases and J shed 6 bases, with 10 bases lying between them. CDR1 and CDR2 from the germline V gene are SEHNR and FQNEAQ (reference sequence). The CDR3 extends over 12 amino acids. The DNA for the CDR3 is TGTGCCAGCAGCAAACAGGGTAATGGCTACACCTTC. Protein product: CASSKQGNGYTF. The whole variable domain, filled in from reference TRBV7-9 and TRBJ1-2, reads DTGVSQNPRHKITKRGQNVTFRCDPISEHNRLYWYRQTLGQGPEFLTYFQNEAQLEKSRLLSDRFSAERPKGSFSTLEIQRTEQGDSAMYLCASSKQGNGYTFGSGTRLTVV.

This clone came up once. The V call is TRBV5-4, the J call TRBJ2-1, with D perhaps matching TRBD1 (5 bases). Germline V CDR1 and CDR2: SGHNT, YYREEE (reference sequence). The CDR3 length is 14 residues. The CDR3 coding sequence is TGTGTCTGGGGCAGCCCAGCTCCTTACAATGAGCAGTTCTTC. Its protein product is CVWGSPAPYNEQFF.

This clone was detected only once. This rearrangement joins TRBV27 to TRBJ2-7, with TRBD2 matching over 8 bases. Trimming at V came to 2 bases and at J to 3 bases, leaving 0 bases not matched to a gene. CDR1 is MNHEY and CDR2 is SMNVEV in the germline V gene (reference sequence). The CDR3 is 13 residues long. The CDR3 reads CASSLTSGYEQYF. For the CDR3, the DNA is TGTGCCAGCAGTTTAACTAGCGGCTACGAGCAGTACTTC.

The CDR3 DNA follows: TGTGCCAGCCGGCGAGGAGTGAACACTGAAGCTTTCTTT. The encoded protein is CASRRGVNTEAFF. J is TRBJ1-1 and V is TRBV2, with unresolved D. Germline CDR1 and CDR2: SNHLY and FYNNEI. CDR3 length equals 13 residues. Deletions cut 8 bases from V and 0 bases from J, with 10 bases between.

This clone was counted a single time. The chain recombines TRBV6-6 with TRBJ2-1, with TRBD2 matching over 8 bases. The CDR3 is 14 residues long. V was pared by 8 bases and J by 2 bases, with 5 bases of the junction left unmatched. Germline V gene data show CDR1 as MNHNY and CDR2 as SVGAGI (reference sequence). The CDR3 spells CASSGGGPYNEQFF. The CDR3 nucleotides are TGTGCCAGCTCCGGGGGGGGCCCCTACAATGAGCAGTTCTTC.